This is a list of T cell receptor beta chains from one sample in a study of T cells in Graves' hyperthyroidism and ophthalmopathy. From the multiplex PCR reads, TCRdb called clonotypes with MiXCR, one entry per CDR3 protein. The sample includes approximately 610,000 distinct CDR3 sequences, 14% to 15% of them seen just once. Source material: blood. These receptors all come from a woman in her forties with Graves' ophthalmopathy. CDR3s include the opening cysteine and the closing phenylalanine or tryptophan. Each record gives: clone size, D gene, V gene, J gene, CDR3 protein, CDR3 DNA. A D gene is named only where the DNA matches it firmly. Some rows have no size entry. The others give once, few or many, or a class for an expanded clone.

abundance: few; d_gene: -; v_gene: TRBV4-1; j_gene: TRBJ1-5; CDR3aa: CASSQFLGGNQPQHF; CDR3nt: TGCGCCAGCAGCCAATTCTTGGGAGGCAATCAGCCCCAGCATTTT
abundance: many; d_gene: TRBD1; v_gene: TRBV7-2; j_gene: TRBJ2-7; CDR3aa: CASSFDRAPEQYF; CDR3nt: TGTGCCAGCAGCTTCGACAGGGCCCCGGAGCAGTACTTC
abundance: many; d_gene: TRBD1; v_gene: TRBV29-1; j_gene: TRBJ1-2; CDR3aa: CSVNDQGEYGYTF; CDR3nt: TGCAGCGTGAACGATCAGGGGGAATATGGCTACACCTTC
abundance: -; d_gene: -; v_gene: TRBV6-2/TRBV6-3; j_gene: TRBJ1-1; CDR3aa: CASRGGHTEAFF; CDR3nt: TGTGCCAGCCGGGGCGGACACACTGAAGCTTTCTTT
abundance: many; d_gene: -; v_gene: TRBV7-2; j_gene: TRBJ2-7; CDR3aa: CASSLSGVPTYEQYF; CDR3nt: TGTGCCAGCAGCTTATCTGGCGTCCCGACCTACGAGCAGTACTTC
abundance: few; d_gene: -; v_gene: TRBV11-2; j_gene: TRBJ2-4; CDR3aa: CASSLDWGLTPKNIQYF; CDR3nt: TGTGCCAGCAGCTTAGATTGGGGCCTAACTCCCAAAAACATTCAGTACTTC
abundance: many; d_gene: TRBD2; v_gene: TRBV6-1; j_gene: TRBJ2-7; CDR3aa: CASTPGTSGRGEQYF; CDR3nt: TGTGCCAGCACTCCAGGGACTAGCGGGCGCGGAGAGCAGTACTTC
abundance: few; d_gene: TRBD2; v_gene: TRBV27; j_gene: TRBJ2-7; CDR3aa: CASSLLSGGRSEQYF; CDR3nt: TGTGCCAGCAGTTTACTATCGGGAGGCCGGAGCGAGCAGTACTTC
abundance: many; d_gene: TRBD1; v_gene: TRBV11-2; j_gene: TRBJ1-2; CDR3aa: CASSPRQGWREYGYTF; CDR3nt: TGTGCCAGCAGCCCCCGACAGGGTTGGAGGGAATATGGCTACACCTTC
abundance: few; d_gene: TRBD1; v_gene: TRBV28; j_gene: TRBJ1-5; CDR3aa: CASSLGDRVPQHF; CDR3nt: TGTGCCAGCAGTTTAGGGGACAGGGTTCCCCAGCATTTT
abundance: many; d_gene: -; v_gene: TRBV6-1; j_gene: TRBJ1-1; CDR3aa: CASNELTGAGRNTEAFF; CDR3nt: TGTGCCAGCAACGAGCTGACGGGGGCGGGGCGGAACACTGAAGCTTTCTTT
abundance: many; d_gene: TRBD2; v_gene: TRBV12-3/TRBV12-4; j_gene: TRBJ2-5; CDR3aa: CASSLAVVAGGQETQYF; CDR3nt: TGTGCCAGCAGTTTGGCTGTGGTAGCGGGAGGGCAAGAGACCCAGTACTTC
abundance: -; d_gene: TRBD2; v_gene: TRBV7-3; j_gene: TRBJ2-5; CDR3aa: CASSLGLATAPAQYF; CDR3nt: TGTGCCAGCAGCCTCGGACTAGCGACGGCGCCGGCCCAGTACTTC
abundance: few; d_gene: -; v_gene: TRBV6-2/TRBV6-3; j_gene: TRBJ2-5; CDR3aa: CASSPVGAPQETQYF; CDR3nt: TGTGCCAGCAGCCCAGTCGGGGCGCCCCAAGAGACCCAGTACTTC
abundance: many; d_gene: TRBD1; v_gene: TRBV20-1; j_gene: TRBJ1-5; CDR3aa: CSARGQYGQPQHF; CDR3nt: TGCAGTGCTAGGGGACAGTATGGTCAGCCCCAGCATTTT
abundance: few; d_gene: TRBD1; v_gene: TRBV11-3; j_gene: TRBJ1-2; CDR3aa: CASSSSPGTGGYTF; CDR3nt: TGTGCCAGCAGCTCCAGCCCGGGGACAGGTGGCTACACCTTC
abundance: many; d_gene: -; v_gene: TRBV6-5; j_gene: TRBJ1-2; CDR3aa: CASQTGTYGYTF; CDR3nt: TGTGCCAGCCAGACCGGAACCTATGGCTACACCTTC
abundance: many; d_gene: TRBD1; v_gene: TRBV29-1; j_gene: TRBJ2-7; CDR3aa: CSAVDRGWEQYF; CDR3nt: TGCAGCGCTGTGGACAGGGGGTGGGAGCAGTACTTC
abundance: many; d_gene: -; v_gene: TRBV20-1; j_gene: TRBJ2-4; CDR3aa: CSAGRGENQYF; CDR3nt: TGCAGTGCTGGGAGGGGGGAGAATCAGTACTTC
abundance: -; d_gene: TRBD1; v_gene: TRBV19; j_gene: TRBJ1-2; CDR3aa: CASIPGQAINHYGYTF; CDR3nt: TGTGCCAGTATTCCGGGACAGGCGATTAATCACTATGGCTACACCTTC
abundance: many; d_gene: -; v_gene: TRBV7-8; j_gene: TRBJ1-1; CDR3aa: CASSLARVGRGEAFF; CDR3nt: TGTGCCAGCAGCTTAGCGCGGGTGGGCAGGGGTGAAGCTTTCTTT
abundance: many; d_gene: TRBD1; v_gene: TRBV11-2; j_gene: TRBJ2-7; CDR3aa: CASSRGTGSVTYEQYF; CDR3nt: TGTGCCAGCAGCCGAGGGACAGGTTCTGTCACCTACGAGCAGTACTTC
abundance: many; d_gene: TRBD1; v_gene: TRBV12-3/TRBV12-4; j_gene: TRBJ1-2; CDR3aa: CASSAQGAGYGYTF; CDR3nt: TGTGCCAGCAGTGCTCAGGGGGCAGGTTATGGCTACACCTTC
abundance: many; d_gene: -; v_gene: TRBV19; j_gene: TRBJ2-7; CDR3aa: CASSIDAADGYEQYF; CDR3nt: TGTGCCAGTAGTATAGACGCAGCGGACGGGTACGAGCAGTACTTC
abundance: many; d_gene: -; v_gene: TRBV7-8; j_gene: TRBJ2-5; CDR3aa: CASSLRAPPYQETQYF; CDR3nt: TGTGCCAGCAGCCTACGAGCTCCCCCATACCAAGAGACCCAGTACTTC
abundance: many; d_gene: -; v_gene: TRBV5-1; j_gene: TRBJ1-1; CDR3aa: CASSWHGGLNTEAFF; CDR3nt: TGCGCCAGCAGCTGGCATGGGGGCTTGAACACTGAAGCTTTCTTT
abundance: few; d_gene: TRBD1; v_gene: TRBV20-1; j_gene: TRBJ1-2; CDR3aa: CSARAPTGPEDGYTF; CDR3nt: TGCAGTGCTAGAGCTCCGACAGGGCCGGAGGATGGCTACACCTTC
abundance: many; d_gene: TRBD1; v_gene: TRBV29-1; j_gene: TRBJ1-2; CDR3aa: CSVTTGDNYGYTF; CDR3nt: TGCAGCGTCACGACAGGGGATAACTATGGCTACACCTTC
abundance: many; d_gene: -; v_gene: TRBV3-1; j_gene: TRBJ1-2; CDR3aa: CASSQDSGVHGYTF; CDR3nt: TGTGCCAGCAGCCAAGACTCCGGGGTGCATGGCTACACCTTC
abundance: many; d_gene: -; v_gene: TRBV7-9; j_gene: TRBJ2-7; CDR3aa: CASSLVGHYEQYF; CDR3nt: TGTGCCAGCAGCTTAGTTGGGCACTACGAGCAGTACTTC
abundance: many; d_gene: TRBD1; v_gene: TRBV19; j_gene: TRBJ1-1; CDR3aa: CASIRTGVSEAFF; CDR3nt: TGTGCCAGTATTCGGACAGGAGTGTCTGAAGCTTTCTTT
abundance: many; d_gene: -; v_gene: TRBV28; j_gene: TRBJ2-7; CDR3aa: CASAPNYHSNEQYF; CDR3nt: TGTGCCAGCGCCCCGAACTACCATTCAAACGAGCAGTACTTC
abundance: many; d_gene: -; v_gene: TRBV7-3; j_gene: TRBJ2-5; CDR3aa: CASSLRREETQYF; CDR3nt: TGTGCCAGCAGCTTACGCAGGGAAGAGACCCAGTACTTC
abundance: -; d_gene: TRBD2; v_gene: TRBV30; j_gene: TRBJ2-7; CDR3aa: CAWSVKGGRDNYEQYF; CDR3nt: TGTGCCTGGAGTGTAAAGGGAGGGCGGGATAACTACGAGCAGTACTTC
abundance: many; d_gene: -; v_gene: TRBV28; j_gene: TRBJ1-2; CDR3aa: CASSLSGKPYGYTF; CDR3nt: TGTGCCAGCAGTTTATCCGGAAAGCCTTATGGCTACACCTTC
abundance: many; d_gene: -; v_gene: TRBV20-1; j_gene: TRBJ2-7; CDR3aa: CSARPQGGRRAYEQYF; CDR3nt: TGCAGTGCTAGGCCCCAGGGGGGGAGAAGGGCCTACGAGCAGTACTTC
abundance: -; d_gene: -; v_gene: TRBV28; j_gene: TRBJ2-5; CDR3aa: CASSPRGGAHETQYF; CDR3nt: TGTGCCAGCAGCCCCAGAGGGGGGGCTCACGAGACCCAGTACTTC
abundance: many; d_gene: -; v_gene: TRBV6-1; j_gene: TRBJ2-5; CDR3aa: CASRANPQAQETQYF; CDR3nt: TGTGCCAGCAGAGCTAATCCTCAGGCCCAAGAGACCCAGTACTTC
abundance: many; d_gene: -; v_gene: TRBV11-1; j_gene: TRBJ1-2; CDR3aa: CASSLGAAVNYGYTF; CDR3nt: TGTGCCAGCAGCTTAGGAGCGGCAGTTAACTATGGCTACACCTTC
abundance: many; d_gene: -; v_gene: TRBV12-3/TRBV12-4; j_gene: TRBJ2-6; CDR3aa: CATPWANVLTF; CDR3nt: TGTGCCACCCCCTGGGCCAACGTCCTGACTTTC
abundance: many; d_gene: TRBD1; v_gene: TRBV27; j_gene: TRBJ2-5; CDR3aa: CASSFRTGTGESETQYF; CDR3nt: TGTGCCAGCAGTTTTCGGACCGGGACAGGGGAGTCAGAGACCCAGTACTTC
abundance: many; d_gene: -; v_gene: TRBV30; j_gene: TRBJ1-2; CDR3aa: CAWSVLNGRNYGYTF; CDR3nt: TGTGCCTGGAGTGTATTAAACGGACGTAACTATGGCTACACCTTC
abundance: -; d_gene: TRBD2; v_gene: TRBV24-1; j_gene: TRBJ2-7; CDR3aa: CATSAGGTSGRYYEQYF; CDR3nt: TGTGCCACCAGTGCGGGGGGGACTAGCGGGAGATACTACGAGCAGTACTTC
abundance: -; d_gene: -; v_gene: TRBV6-2/TRBV6-3; j_gene: TRBJ1-2; CDR3aa: CASSYTTSNYGYTF; CDR3nt: TGTGCCAGCAGTTACACAACTTCTAACTATGGCTACACCTTC
abundance: few; d_gene: -; v_gene: TRBV7-2; j_gene: TRBJ1-2; CDR3aa: CASSRGTEYGYTF; CDR3nt: TGTGCCAGCAGCCGCGGGACTGAGTATGGCTACACCTTC
abundance: -; d_gene: -; v_gene: TRBV6-5; j_gene: TRBJ2-7; CDR3aa: CASSYLEDGGYEQYF; CDR3nt: TGTGCCAGCAGTTACTTAGAAGACGGGGGCTACGAGCAGTACTTC
abundance: many; d_gene: -; v_gene: TRBV6-1; j_gene: TRBJ2-7; CDR3aa: CASSPPDVRYEQYF; CDR3nt: TGTGCCAGCAGCCCCCCGGACGTTCGCTACGAGCAGTACTTC
abundance: once; d_gene: -; v_gene: TRBV6-1; j_gene: TRBJ2-5; CDR3aa: CASTGPGNRMQETQYF; CDR3nt: TGTGCCAGCACGGGCCCTGGAAACAGAATGCAAGAGACCCAGTACTTC
abundance: many; d_gene: -; v_gene: TRBV4-2; j_gene: TRBJ2-1; CDR3aa: CASSRDRGMIAGGPGNEQFF; CDR3nt: TGTGCCAGCAGCCGGGACAGGGGTATGATAGCGGGAGGGCCGGGCAATGAGCAGTTCTTC
abundance: many; d_gene: TRBD1; v_gene: TRBV7-9; j_gene: TRBJ1-5; CDR3aa: CASSRDRDGPQHF; CDR3nt: TGTGCCAGCAGCCGGGACAGGGATGGGCCCCAGCATTTT
abundance: many; d_gene: -; v_gene: TRBV24-1; j_gene: TRBJ1-2; CDR3aa: CATSDLGGGYTF; CDR3nt: TGTGCCACCAGTGATTTGGGGGGAGGCTACACCTTC
abundance: few; d_gene: TRBD1; v_gene: TRBV6-1; j_gene: TRBJ2-7; CDR3aa: CASRIRDRANYEQYF; CDR3nt: TGTGCCAGCAGGATCCGGGACAGGGCAAACTACGAGCAGTACTTC
abundance: many; d_gene: -; v_gene: TRBV6-5; j_gene: TRBJ1-5; CDR3aa: CASSYEEGNQPQHF; CDR3nt: TGTGCCAGCAGTTACGAAGAGGGCAATCAGCCCCAGCATTTT
abundance: many; d_gene: TRBD1; v_gene: TRBV20-1; j_gene: TRBJ2-5; CDR3aa: CSARDRGQGVVTQYF; CDR3nt: TGCAGTGCTAGAGATCGGGGACAGGGGGTTGTTACCCAGTACTTC